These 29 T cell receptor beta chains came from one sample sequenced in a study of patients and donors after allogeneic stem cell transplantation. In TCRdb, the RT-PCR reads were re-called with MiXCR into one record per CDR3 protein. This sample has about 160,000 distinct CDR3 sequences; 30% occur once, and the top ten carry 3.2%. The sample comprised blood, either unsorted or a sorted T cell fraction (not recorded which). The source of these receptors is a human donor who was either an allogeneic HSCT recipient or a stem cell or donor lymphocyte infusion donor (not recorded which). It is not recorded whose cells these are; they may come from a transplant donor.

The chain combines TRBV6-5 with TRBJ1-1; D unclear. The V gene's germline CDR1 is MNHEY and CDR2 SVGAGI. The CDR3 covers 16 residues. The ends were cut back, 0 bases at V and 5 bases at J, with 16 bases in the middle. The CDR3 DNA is TGTGCCAGCAGTTACTCGGAGTGGGATCTTGGGACTGAAGCTTTCTTT. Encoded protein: CASSYSEWDLGTEAFF.

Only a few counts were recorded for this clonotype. The CDR3 is CSVLGTSGSQSYEQYF. The CDR3, as DNA: TGCAGCGTCTTGGGGACTAGCGGGAGCCAGTCCTACGAGCAGTACTTC. The genes are TRBV29-1 and TRBJ2-7; TRBD2 matches 14 bases. Trimming cost V 6 bases and J 1 base; bases outside gene matches: 8. CDR3 length: 16 residues. Germline CDR1 reads SQVTM; CDR2 reads ANQGSEA.

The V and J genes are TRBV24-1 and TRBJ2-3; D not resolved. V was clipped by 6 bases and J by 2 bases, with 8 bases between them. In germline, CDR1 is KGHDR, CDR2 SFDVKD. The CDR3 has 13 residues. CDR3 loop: CATSKLATDTQYF. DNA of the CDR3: TGTGCCACCAGTAAGTTGGCCACAGATACGCAGTATTTT.

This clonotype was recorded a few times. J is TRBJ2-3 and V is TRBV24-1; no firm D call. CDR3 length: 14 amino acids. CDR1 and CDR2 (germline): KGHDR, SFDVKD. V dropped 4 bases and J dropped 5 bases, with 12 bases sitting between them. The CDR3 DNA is TGTGCCACCAGTGAAAGTGGACGCCTAGATACGCAGTATTTT. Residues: CATSESGRLDTQYF.

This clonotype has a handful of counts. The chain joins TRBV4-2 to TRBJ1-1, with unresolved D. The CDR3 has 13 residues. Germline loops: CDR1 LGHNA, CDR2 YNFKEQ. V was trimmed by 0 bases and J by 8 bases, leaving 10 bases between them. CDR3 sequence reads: CASSQEIGGEAFF. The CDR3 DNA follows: TGTGCCAGCAGCCAAGAGATAGGCGGGGAAGCTTTCTTT.

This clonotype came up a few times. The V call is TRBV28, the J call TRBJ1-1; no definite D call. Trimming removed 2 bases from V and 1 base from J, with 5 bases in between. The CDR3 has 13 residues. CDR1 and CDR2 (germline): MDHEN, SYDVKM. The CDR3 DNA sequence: TGTGCCAGCAGTTTAATGCCGAACACTGAAGCTTTCTTT. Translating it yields CASSLMPNTEAFF.

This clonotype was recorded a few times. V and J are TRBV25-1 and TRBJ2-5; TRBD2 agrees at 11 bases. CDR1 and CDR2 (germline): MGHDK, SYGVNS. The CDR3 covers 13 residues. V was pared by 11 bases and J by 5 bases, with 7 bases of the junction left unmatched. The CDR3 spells CASGTSGWETQYF. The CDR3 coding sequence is TGTGCCTCCGGGACTAGCGGCTGGGAGACCCAGTACTTC.

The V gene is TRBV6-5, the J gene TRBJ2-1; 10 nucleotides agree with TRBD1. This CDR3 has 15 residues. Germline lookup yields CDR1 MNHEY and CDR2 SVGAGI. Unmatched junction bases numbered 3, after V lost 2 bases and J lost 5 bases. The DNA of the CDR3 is TGTGCCAGCAGTTACAGGACAGGGGGGGACAATGAGCAGTTCTTC. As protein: CASSYRTGGDNEQFF.

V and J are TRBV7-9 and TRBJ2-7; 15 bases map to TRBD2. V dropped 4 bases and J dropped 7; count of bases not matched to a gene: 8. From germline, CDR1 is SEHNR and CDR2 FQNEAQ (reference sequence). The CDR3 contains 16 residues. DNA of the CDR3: TGTGCCAGCAGCTCCGGACTAGCGGGAGGGCCGAGGGAGCAGTACTTC. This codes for CASSSGLAGGPREQYF.

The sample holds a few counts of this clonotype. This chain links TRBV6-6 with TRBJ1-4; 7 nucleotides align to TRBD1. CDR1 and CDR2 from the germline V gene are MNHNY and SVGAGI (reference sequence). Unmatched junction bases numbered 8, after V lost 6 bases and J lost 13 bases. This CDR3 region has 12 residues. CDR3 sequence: CASSPGDRVLFF. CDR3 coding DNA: TGTGCCAGCAGCCCGGGTGACAGGGTACTGTTTTTT.

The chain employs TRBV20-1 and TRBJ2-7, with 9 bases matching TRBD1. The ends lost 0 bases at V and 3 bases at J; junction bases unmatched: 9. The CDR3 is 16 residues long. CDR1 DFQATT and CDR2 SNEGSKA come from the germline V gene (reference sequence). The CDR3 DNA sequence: TGCAGTGCTAGAGATTGGGACAGGGCTCAAGACTACGAGCAGTACTTC. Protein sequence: CSARDWDRAQDYEQYF.

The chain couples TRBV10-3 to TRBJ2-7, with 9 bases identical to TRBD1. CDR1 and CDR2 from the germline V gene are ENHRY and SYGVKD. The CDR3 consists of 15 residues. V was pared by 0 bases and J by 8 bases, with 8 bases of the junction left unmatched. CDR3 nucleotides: TGTGCCATCAGTGAGTCTACAGGGGGCGATTACAAGCAGTACTTC. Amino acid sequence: CAISESTGGDYKQYF.

The CDR3 nucleotides are TGTGCCAGCAGCTTGAGCCGTCCAGGGGACAGGGTTAAAGAGACCCAGTACTTC. Its translation is CASSLSRPGDRVKETQYF. The chain employs TRBV7-2 and TRBJ2-5; 9 nucleotides match TRBD1. This CDR3 has 18 residues. The germline gives CDR1 SGHTA, CDR2 FQGNSA. V shed 3 bases and J 3 bases; nucleotides not matched to a gene: 14.

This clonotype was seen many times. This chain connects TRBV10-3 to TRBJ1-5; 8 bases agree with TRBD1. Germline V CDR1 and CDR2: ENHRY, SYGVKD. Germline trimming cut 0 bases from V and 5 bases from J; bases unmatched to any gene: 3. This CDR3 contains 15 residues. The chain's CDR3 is CAISESGTGDQPQHF. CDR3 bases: TGTGCCATCAGTGAGTCTGGGACAGGAGATCAGCCCCAGCATTTT.

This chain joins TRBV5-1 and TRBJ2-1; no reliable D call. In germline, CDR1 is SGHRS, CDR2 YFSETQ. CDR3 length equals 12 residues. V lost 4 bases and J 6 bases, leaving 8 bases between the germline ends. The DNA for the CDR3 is TGCGCCAGCAGCGTGGGCCTCAATGAGCAGTTCTTC. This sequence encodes CASSVGLNEQFF. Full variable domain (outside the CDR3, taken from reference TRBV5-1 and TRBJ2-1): KAGVTQTPRYLIKTRGQQVTLSCSPISGHRSVSWYQQTPGQGLQFLFEYFSETQRNKGNFPGRFSGRQFSNSRSEMNVSTLELGDSALYLCASSVGLNEQFFGPGTRLTVL.

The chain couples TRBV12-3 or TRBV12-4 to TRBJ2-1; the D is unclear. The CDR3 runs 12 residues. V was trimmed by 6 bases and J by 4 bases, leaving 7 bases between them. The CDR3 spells CASSNRYNEQFF. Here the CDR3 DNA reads TGTGCCAGCAGCAACCGTTACAATGAGCAGTTCTTC.

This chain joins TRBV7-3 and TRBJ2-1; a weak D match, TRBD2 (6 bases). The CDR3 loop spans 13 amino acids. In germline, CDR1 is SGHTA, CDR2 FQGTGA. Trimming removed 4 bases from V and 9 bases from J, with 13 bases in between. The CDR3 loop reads CASSSGLSSEQFF. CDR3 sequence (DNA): TGTGCCAGCAGCTCGGGACTGTCTAGTGAGCAGTTCTTC.

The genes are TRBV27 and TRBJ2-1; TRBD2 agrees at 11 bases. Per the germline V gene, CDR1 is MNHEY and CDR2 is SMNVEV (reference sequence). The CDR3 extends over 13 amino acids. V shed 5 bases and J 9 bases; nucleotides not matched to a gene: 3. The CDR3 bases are TGTGCCAGCAGTCGTAGCGGGAGGGGTGAGCAGTTCTTC. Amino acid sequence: CASSRSGRGEQFF.

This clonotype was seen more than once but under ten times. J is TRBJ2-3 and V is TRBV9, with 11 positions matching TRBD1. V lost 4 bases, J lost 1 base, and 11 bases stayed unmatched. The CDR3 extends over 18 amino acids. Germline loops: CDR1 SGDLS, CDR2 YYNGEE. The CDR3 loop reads CASSPSGTGGFRTDTQYF. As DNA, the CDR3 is TGTGCCAGCAGCCCATCCGGGACAGGGGGTTTCCGCACAGATACGCAGTATTTT.

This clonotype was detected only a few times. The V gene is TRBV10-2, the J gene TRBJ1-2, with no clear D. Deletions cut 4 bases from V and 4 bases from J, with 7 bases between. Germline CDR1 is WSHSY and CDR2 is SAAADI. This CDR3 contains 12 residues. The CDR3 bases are TGCGCCAGCAGTGGAGGGTCCTATGGCTACACCTTC. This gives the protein CASSGGSYGYTF.

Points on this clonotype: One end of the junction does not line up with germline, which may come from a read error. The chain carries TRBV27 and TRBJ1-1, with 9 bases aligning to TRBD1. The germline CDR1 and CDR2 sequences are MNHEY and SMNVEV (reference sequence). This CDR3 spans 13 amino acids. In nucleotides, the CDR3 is TGTGCCAGCAGTCCACAGGGGGCCACTGAAGCTTTGTTT. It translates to CASSPQGATEALF.

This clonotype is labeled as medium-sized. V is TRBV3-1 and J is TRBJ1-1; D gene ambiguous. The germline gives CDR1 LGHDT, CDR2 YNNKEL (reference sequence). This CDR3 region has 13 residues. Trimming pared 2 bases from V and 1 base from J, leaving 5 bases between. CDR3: CASSQHPNTEAFF. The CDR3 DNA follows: TGTGCCAGCAGCCAACATCCGAACACTGAAGCTTTCTTT.

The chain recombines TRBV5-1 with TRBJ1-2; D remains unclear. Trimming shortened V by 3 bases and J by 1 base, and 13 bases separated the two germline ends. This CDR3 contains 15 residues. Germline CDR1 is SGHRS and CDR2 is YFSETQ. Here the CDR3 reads CASSSRPGYNYGYTF. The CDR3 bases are TGCGCCAGCAGCTCCCGGCCCGGTTATAACTATGGCTACACCTTC.

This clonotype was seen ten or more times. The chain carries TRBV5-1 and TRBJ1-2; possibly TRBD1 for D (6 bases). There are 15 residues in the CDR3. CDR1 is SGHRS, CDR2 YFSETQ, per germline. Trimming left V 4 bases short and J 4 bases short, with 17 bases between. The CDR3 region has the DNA TGCGCCAGCAGCCGCGGCGGGGGCGAATTCTATGGCTACACCTTC. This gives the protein CASSRGGGEFYGYTF.

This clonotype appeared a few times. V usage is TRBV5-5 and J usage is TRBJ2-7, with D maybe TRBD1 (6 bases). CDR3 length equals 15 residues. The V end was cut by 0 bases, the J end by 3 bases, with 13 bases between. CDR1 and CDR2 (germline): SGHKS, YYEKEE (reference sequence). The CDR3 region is CASSLVVGADYEQYF. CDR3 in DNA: TGTGCCAGCAGCTTGGTTGTGGGGGCCGACTACGAGCAGTACTTC.

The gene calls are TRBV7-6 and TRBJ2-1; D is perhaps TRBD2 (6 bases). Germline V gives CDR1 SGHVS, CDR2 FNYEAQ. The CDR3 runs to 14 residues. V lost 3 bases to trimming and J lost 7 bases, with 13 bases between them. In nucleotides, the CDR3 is TGTGCCAGCAGCTTCGGGACTCCTACTAATGAGCAGTTCTTC. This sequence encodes CASSFGTPTNEQFF. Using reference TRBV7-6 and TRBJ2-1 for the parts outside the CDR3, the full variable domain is GAGVSQSPRYKVTKRGQDVALRCDPISGHVSLYWYRQALGQGPEFLTYFNYEAQQDKSGLPNDRFSAERPEGSISTLTIQRTEQRDSAMYRCASSFGTPTNEQFFGPGTRLTVL.

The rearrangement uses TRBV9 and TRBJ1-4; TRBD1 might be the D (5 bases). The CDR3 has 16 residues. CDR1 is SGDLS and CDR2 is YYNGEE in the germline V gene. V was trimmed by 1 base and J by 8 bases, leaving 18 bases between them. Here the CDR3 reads CASSVKGWGEGEKLFF. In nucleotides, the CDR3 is TGTGCCAGCAGCGTAAAAGGTTGGGGGGAAGGAGAAAAACTGTTTTTT.

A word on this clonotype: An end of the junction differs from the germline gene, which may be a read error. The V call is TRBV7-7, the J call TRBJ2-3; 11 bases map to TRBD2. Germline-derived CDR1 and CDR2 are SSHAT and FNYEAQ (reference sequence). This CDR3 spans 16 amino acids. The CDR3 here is CASSLGASGRLDTQYF. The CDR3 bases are TGTGCTAGCAGCTTAGGGGCTAGCGGGAGGTTGGATACGCAGTATTTT.

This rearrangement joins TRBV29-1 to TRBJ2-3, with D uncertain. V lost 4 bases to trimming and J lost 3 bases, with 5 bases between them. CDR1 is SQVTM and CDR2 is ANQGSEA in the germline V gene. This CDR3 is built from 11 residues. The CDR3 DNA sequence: TGCAGCGTTGTTCGGACAGATACGCAGTATTTT. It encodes CSVVRTDTQYF.